Judged by abundance, the clone carrying this TCR beta chain is large. The antigen is undetermined. Germline and genes: mouse. The read ends 1 residue shy of where the CDR3 ends; the end is completed using the germline J gene. The data belong to a study of tissue T cells after allogeneic stem cell transplantation. Study observations and caveats: Blood and spleen captured only part of the tissue TCR repertoire.

Stated time point: mouse harvest day 7 after allogeneic transplant. The graft held 10^6 splenic CD5+ T cells and 10^7 T-cell-depleted bone marrow cells. Mice had MHC-mismatched B6 into BALB/c GVHD, sampled day 7 or 14. Assay used: immunoSEQ multiplex PCR; TCRdb lists only in-frame clones, some missing. This sample has thousands of clones, with under 50% found just once. This CDR3 is built from 14 residues. Germline V lookup: CDR1 FNHDT, CDR2 SITEND (reference sequence). Unmatched junction bases numbered 4, after V lost 4 bases and J lost 4 bases. This TCR was recovered from a female BALB/c mouse given C57BL/6 T cells with graft-versus-host disease after an allogeneic hematopoietic cell transplant. This rearrangement joins TRBV19 to TRBJ2-3; TRBD1 aligns across 9 bases. The material sequenced was gut tissue. The chain's CDR3 is CASSSGTGPETLYF. The CDR3 DNA, read in part, is TGTGCCAGCAGTTCCGGGACAGGGCCAGAAACGCTGTAT. Drawing the rest from reference TRBV19 and TRBJ2-3, the complete variable domain is GGIITQTPKFLIGQEGQKLTLKCQQNFNHDTMYWYRQDSGKGLRLIYYSITENDLQKGDLSEGYDASREKKSSFSLTVTSAQKNEMAVFLCASSSGTGPETLYFGSGTRLTVL.